This T cell receptor beta chain was sequenced for a study of shared clonotypes between healthy human individuals. Study context: CD4 naive and CD4 memory each took three plates per donor, while CD8 naive took two and CD8 memory one. Study outcomes and limitations: Sampling used blood alone; tissue repertoires probably differ. As a rule, naive subsets had a larger estimated richness than memory subsets.

This CDR3 region has 13 residues. From germline, CDR1 is MDHEN and CDR2 SYDVKM. V lost 3 bases and J lost 4, with 9 bases in between. Several immunoSEQ plates held equal portions of the genomic DNA taken from each subset. The data were produced by immunoSEQ multiplex PCR, yet TCRdb's version contains in-frame clones alone and is incomplete. The sample lists millions of clones, roughly 93% occurring once. Notes on this clone: Its target is not known.

The source is a man aged 18 to 29 in good health. Some clones in this sample may be carry-over from other donors' samples. V is TRBV28 and J is TRBJ1-1; a weak D match, TRBD1 (5 bases). Specimen: naive CD4+ T cells from PBMCs. Subset: CD45RA+ positively selected. The CDR3 reads CASSFLGGTEAFF. In DNA, the CDR3 is TGTGCCAGCAGTTTCTTGGGGGGCACTGAAGCTTTCTTT. Full variable domain (remainder filled in from reference TRBV28 and TRBJ1-1): DVKVTQSSRYLVKRTGEKVFLECVQDMDHENMFWYRQDPGLGLRLIYFSYDVKMKEKGDIPEGYSVSREKKERFSLILESASTNQTSMYLCASSFLGGTEAFFGQGTRLTVV.